Below, 7 T cell receptor beta chains from the same sample are listed, as sequenced in a study of memory CD4+ T cells and cytomegalovirus serostatus. Single viable CD3+CD4+CD8-CD45RO+ cells were sorted as the memory CD4+ T cells. Method: immunoSEQ multiplex PCR; TCRdb's copy keeps in-frame clones and lacks some. The sample has about 25,000 clones; under 85% are singletons. Sequences were obtained from memory CD4+ T cells from blood. The source of these receptors is an adult in good health and CMV-seronegative.

This clone was recorded once. CDR3: CASRKTEVLYEQYF. DNA of the CDR3: TGTGCCAGCAGAAAGACAGAGGTGCTCTACGAGCAGTACTTC. This chain uses TRBV6-5 with TRBJ2-7, with D possibly being TRBD1 (5 bases). The germline V gene encodes CDR1 MNHEY and CDR2 SVGAGI. The V gene lost 6 bases and the J gene lost 3 bases, with 15 bases spanning the gap. This CDR3 region has 14 residues.

V is TRBV5-4 and J is TRBJ2-3, with D possibly matching TRBD2 (7 bases). The CDR3 length is 17 residues. Per the germline V gene, CDR1 is SGHNT and CDR2 is YYREEE (reference sequence). Trimming removed 0 bases from V and 0 bases from J, with 14 bases in between. DNA for the CDR3: TGTGCCAGCAGCTTGGACCGGGGGGCTACTAGCACAGATACGCAGTATTTT. Its protein product is CASSLDRGATSTDTQYF.

The rearrangement joins TRBV10-3 to TRBJ1-5; 7 bases are a match to TRBD1. The J segment lost 5 bases and the V segment lost 6 bases, leaving 4 bases of the junction unmatched. The germline gives CDR1 ENHRY, CDR2 SYGVKD. The CDR3 runs to 13 residues. The DNA of the CDR3 is TGTGCCATCAGGCGGGACAGCGATCAGCCCCAGCATTTT. Protein sequence: CAIRRDSDQPQHF.

The chain links TRBV28 to TRBJ1-5; the match to TRBD1 covers 8 bases. Trimming at V came to 3 bases and at J to 0 bases, leaving 10 bases not matched to a gene. The germline V gene encodes CDR1 MDHEN and CDR2 SYDVKM. The CDR3 covers 18 residues. The CDR3 sequence is CASSFTGGGWGSNQPQHF. The DNA for the CDR3 is TGTGCCAGCAGTTTTACAGGGGGTGGGTGGGGTAGCAATCAGCCCCAGCATTTT.

V is TRBV6-1 and J is TRBJ1-1; D call uncertain. The CDR3 sequence is 13 residues long. Trimming shortened V by 9 bases and J by 10 bases, and 21 bases separated the two germline ends. Germline V gene data show CDR1 as MNHNS and CDR2 as SASEGT. In DNA form, the CDR3 reads TGTGCCAGTAACAACGACCGGGCAAGACTAGCTTTCTTT. It yields the protein CASNNDRARLAFF.

The chain is built from TRBV6-1 and TRBJ2-7, with 8 bases aligning to TRBD1. V trimming: 8 bases; J trimming: 4 bases; junction bases outside the gene matches: 7. The CDR3 totals 13 residues. CDR1 is MNHNS and CDR2 is SASEGT in the germline V gene. The DNA of the CDR3 is TGTGCCAGCCGGGACAGGCCTAAATACGAGCAGTACTTC. Protein: CASRDRPKYEQYF.

V gene TRBV19 combines with J gene TRBJ1-2; D is possibly TRBD1 (6 bases). Germline V gene lookup returns CDR1 LNHDA and CDR2 SQIVND (reference sequence). Trimming removed 5 bases at V and 5 bases at J, with 27 bases between. The CDR3 totals 18 residues. CDR3 DNA sequence: TGTGCCAGTAGTTCATCTGGGGCAGGGGCTTGGTTTGAGTATGGCTACACCTTC. It yields the protein CASSSSGAGAWFEYGYTF.